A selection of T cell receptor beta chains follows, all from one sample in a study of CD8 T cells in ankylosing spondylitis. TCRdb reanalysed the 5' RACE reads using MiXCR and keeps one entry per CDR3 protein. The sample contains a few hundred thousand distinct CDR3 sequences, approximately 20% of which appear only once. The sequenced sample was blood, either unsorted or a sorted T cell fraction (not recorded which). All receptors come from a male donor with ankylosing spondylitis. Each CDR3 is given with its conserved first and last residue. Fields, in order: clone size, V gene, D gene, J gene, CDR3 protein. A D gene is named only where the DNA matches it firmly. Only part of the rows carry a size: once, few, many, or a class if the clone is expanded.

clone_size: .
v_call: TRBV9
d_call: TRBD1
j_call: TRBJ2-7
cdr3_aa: CASSVGGQSSYEQYF

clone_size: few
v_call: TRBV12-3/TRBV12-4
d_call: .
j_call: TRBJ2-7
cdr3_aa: CASAYLGDEQYF

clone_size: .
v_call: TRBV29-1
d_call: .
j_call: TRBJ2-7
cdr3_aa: CSYRMGERNEQYF

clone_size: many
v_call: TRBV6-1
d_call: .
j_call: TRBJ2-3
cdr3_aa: CASSPGDASTDTQYF

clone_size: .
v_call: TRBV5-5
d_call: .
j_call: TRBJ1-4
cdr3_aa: CASFQGPYFNEKLFF

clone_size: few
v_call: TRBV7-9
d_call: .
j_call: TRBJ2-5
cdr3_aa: CASSLFRETQYF

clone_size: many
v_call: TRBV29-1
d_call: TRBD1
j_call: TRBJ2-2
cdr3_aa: CSARTGGRAGELFF

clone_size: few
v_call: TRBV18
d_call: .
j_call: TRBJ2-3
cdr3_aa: CASSPNGGTDTQYF

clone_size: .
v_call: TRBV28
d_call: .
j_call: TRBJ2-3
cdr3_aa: CASSSNGGSITDTQYF

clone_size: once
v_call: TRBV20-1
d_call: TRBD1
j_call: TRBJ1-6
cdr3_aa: CSAYDRESPLHF

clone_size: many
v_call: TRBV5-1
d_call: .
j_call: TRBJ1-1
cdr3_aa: CASSLNGWTEAFF

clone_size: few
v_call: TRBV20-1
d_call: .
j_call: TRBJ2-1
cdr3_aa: CSALKAMDSSYNEQFF

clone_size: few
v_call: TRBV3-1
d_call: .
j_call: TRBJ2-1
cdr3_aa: CASTRAGWGVNEQFF

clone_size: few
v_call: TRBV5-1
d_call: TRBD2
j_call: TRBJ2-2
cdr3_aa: CASSLGTSGAGELFF

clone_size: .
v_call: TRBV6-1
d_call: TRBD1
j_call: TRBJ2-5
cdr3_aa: CASSEADRAGETQYF

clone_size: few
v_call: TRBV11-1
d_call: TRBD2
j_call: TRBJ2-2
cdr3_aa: CASSHRTSGSGTGELFF

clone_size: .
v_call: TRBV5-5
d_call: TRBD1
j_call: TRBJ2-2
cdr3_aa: CASSSWTGNTGELFF

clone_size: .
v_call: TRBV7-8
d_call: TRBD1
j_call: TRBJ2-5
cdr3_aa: CASSLEGQWETQYF

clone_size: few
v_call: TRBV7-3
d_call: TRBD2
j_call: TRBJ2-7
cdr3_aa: CASSLTSGRGEQYF

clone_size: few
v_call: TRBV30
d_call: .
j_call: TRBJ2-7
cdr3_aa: CAWSRKGSSYEQYF

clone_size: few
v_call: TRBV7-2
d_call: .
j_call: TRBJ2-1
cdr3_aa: CASSLAWANEQFF

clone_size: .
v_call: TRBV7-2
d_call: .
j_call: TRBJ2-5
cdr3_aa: CASSLARVQETQYF

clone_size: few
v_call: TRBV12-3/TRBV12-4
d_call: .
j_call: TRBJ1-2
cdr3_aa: CASSQQVGRNYGYTF

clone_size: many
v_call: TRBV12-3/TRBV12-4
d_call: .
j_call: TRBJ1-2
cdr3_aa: CASSFRGLGGYTF

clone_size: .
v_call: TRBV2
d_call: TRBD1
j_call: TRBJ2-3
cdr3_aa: CASSPGTGGRDTQYF

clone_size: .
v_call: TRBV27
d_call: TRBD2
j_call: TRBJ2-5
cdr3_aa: CASSFGLAGQETQYF

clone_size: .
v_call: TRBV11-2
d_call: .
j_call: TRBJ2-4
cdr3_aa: CASSQAGGPKNIQYF

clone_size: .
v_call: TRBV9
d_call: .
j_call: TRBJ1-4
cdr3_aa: CASSGWGGRNEKLFF

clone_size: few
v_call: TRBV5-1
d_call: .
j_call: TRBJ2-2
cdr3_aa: CATSREGTGELFF

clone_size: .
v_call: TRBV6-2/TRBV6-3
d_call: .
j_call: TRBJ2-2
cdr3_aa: CASRPTVTGELFF

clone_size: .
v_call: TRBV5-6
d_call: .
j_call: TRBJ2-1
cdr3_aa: CASRVRGYDEQFF

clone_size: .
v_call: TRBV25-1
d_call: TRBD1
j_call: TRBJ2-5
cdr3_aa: CASSEYGDSTQYF

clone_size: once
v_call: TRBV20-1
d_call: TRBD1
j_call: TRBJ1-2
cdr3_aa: CSAATGGYGYTF

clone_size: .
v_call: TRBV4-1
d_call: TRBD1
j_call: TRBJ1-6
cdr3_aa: CASSQTPGTGDSPLHF

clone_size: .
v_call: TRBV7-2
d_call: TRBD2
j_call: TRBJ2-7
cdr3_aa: CASSLPSGSYEQYF

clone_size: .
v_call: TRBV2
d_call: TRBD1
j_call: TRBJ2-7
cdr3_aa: CASGRTGGFGEQYF

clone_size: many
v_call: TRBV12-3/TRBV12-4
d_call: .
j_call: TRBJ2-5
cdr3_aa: CASGIETQYF

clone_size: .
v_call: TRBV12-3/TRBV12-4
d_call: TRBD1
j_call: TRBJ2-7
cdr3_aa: CATQTGAYEQYF

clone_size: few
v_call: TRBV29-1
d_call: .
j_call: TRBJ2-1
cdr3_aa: CSAWDTYNEQFF

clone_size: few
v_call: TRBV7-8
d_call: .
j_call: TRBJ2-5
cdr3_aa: CASSLVGTPEETQYF

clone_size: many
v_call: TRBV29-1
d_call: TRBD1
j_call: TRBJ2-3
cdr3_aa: CSTSRTGVTDTQYF

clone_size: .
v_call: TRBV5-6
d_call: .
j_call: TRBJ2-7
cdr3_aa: CASSNAGGGYEQYF

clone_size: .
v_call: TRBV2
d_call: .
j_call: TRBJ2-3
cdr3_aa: CASTQEHQGIHTQYF

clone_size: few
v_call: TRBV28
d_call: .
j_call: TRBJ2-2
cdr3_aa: CASSGFGELFF